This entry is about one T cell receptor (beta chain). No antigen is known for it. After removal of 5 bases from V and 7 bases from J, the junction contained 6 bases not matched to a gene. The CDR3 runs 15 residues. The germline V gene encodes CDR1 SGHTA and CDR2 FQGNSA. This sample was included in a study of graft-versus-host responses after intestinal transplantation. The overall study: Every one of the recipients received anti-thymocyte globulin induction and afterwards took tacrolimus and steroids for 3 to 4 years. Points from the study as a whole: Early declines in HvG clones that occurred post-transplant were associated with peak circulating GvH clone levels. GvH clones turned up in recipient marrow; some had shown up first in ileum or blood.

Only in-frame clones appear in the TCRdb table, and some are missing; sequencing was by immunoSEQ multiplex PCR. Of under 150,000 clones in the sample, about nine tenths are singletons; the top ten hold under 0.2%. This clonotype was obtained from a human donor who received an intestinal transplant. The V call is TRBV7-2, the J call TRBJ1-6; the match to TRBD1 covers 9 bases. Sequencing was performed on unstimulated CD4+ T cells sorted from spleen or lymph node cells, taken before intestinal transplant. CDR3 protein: CASSLGTGQNSPLHF. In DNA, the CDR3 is TGTGCCAGCAGCCTGGGGACAGGGCAAAATTCACCCCTCCACTTT.